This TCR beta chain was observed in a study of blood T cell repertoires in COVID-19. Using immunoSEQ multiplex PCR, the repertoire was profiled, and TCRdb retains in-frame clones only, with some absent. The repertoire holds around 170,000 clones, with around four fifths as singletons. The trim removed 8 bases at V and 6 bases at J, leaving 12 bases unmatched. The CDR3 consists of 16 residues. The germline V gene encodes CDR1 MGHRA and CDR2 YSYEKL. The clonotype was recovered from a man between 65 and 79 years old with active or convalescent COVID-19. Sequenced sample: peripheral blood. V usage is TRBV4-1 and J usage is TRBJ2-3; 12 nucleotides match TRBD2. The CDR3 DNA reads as TGCGCCAGCGCAAACCCTAGCGGGGGGGCCGGGGATACGCAGTATTTT. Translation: CASANPSGGAGDTQYF.